The next 13 T cell receptor beta chains were all read from a single sample in a study of shared clonotypes between healthy human individuals (dated by TCRdb to 2020 to 2022). The library was built by means of the immunoSEQ multiplex PCR assay. TCRdb stores this immuneACCESS table with in-frame sequences only. Part of the clones is absent; in the studies checked, under half of the shortfall reflects unresolved V genes, and no reason is known for the rest. The sample table records roughly 700,000 clones; 74% of these occur just once. Clones ranked in the top ten supply roughly 1.7% of the sample. Sequences were obtained from memory CD4+ T cells sorted from blood. Reading the label with the study, this specimen's cell subset or site is: CD45RA-negative fraction. The receptors originated from a woman aged 25-40 years in good health.

This rearrangement joins TRBV5-4 to TRBJ2-7, with a weak D call TRBD2 (6 bases). Trimming removed 2 bases at V and 4 bases at J, with 16 bases between. The CDR3 loop spans 15 amino acids. Germline lookup yields CDR1 SGHNT and CDR2 YYREEE (reference sequence). In nucleotides, the CDR3 is TGTGCCAGCAGCTTCGGGGGACCCGAGGGGTACGAGCAGTACTTC. Amino acids: CASSFGGPEGYEQYF.

The chain combines TRBV11-2 with TRBJ2-1, with 10 bases lining up with TRBD2. Germline CDR1 SGHAT, CDR2 FQNNGV. This CDR3 contains 12 residues. V lost 6 bases, J lost 9 bases, and 2 bases stayed unmatched. The CDR3, as DNA: TGTGCCAGCAGAAGCGGGAGGGGTGAGCAGTTCTTC. It encodes CASRSGRGEQFF.

The table lists this clone with a count of one. A much more abundant neighbour one base away suggests this may be a read error. The chain combines TRBV5-8 with TRBJ2-1, with 7 bases aligning to TRBD1. With V trimmed by 4 bases and J by 2 bases, 3 bases remained unmatched. The CDR3 covers 14 residues. The V gene's germline CDR1 is SGHTS and CDR2 YDEGEE. DNA for the CDR3: TGTGCCAGCAGCCCCGGGACAGCCTACAATGAGCAGTTCTTC. The encoded protein is CASSPGTAYNEQFF.

V and J are TRBV18 and TRBJ2-3; 10 nucleotides agree with TRBD1. This CDR3 region has 17 residues. Germline trimming cut 1 base from V and 4 bases from J; bases unmatched to any gene: 8. CDR1 KGHSH and CDR2 LQKENI come from the germline V gene. This CDR3 reads CASSPLTGGHGSDTQYF. Written as DNA, the CDR3 is TGTGCCAGCTCACCACTGACAGGGGGCCATGGTTCAGATACGCAGTATTTT. Based on the CDR3 plus reference TRBV18 and TRBJ2-3, the full variable domain is NAGVMQNPRHLVRRRGQEARLRCSPMKGHSHVYWYRQLPEEGLKFMVYLQKENIIDESGMPKERFSAEFPKEGPSILRIQQVVRGDSAAYFCASSPLTGGHGSDTQYFGPGTRLTVL.

This rearrangement joins TRBV4-1 to TRBJ2-7, with D uncertain. The CDR3 spans 16 residues. V was pared by 0 bases and J by 0 bases, with 12 bases between. From germline, CDR1 is MGHRA and CDR2 YSYEKL. The CDR3 bases are TGCGCCAGCAGCCAAGATAACAGCCCTGTCTCCTACGAGCAGTACTTC. It translates to CASSQDNSPVSYEQYF.

A few counts support this clone. The gene calls are TRBV6-6 and TRBJ2-5, with TRBD2 as a possible D gene (5 bases). V dropped 0 bases and J dropped 1 base, with 9 bases sitting between them. The CDR3 has 15 residues. Germline V gene lookup returns CDR1 MNHNY and CDR2 SVGAGI (reference sequence). This CDR3 is CASSYSSSGQETQYF. The CDR3 DNA is TGTGCCAGCAGTTACTCGTCCAGCGGCCAAGAGACCCAGTACTTC.

This chain joins TRBV5-1 and TRBJ2-5, with D possibly matching TRBD1 (6 bases). The CDR3 sequence is 14 residues long. Per the germline V gene, CDR1 is SGHRS and CDR2 is YFSETQ. Trimming took 0 bases from V and 5 from J, leaving 11 bases between them. The CDR3 loop reads CASSLDRVAETQYF. The CDR3 region has the DNA TGCGCCAGCAGCTTGGACAGGGTCGCGGAGACCCAGTACTTC.

The rearrangement links TRBV9 to TRBJ2-5; 12 bases agree with TRBD2. TRBJ2-7 matches the DNA end more closely, so the J call is doubtful. The CDR3 is 16 residues long. CDR1 and CDR2 from the germline V gene are SGDLS and YYNGEE. CDR3 loop: CASSETLAGGAYEQYF. DNA of the CDR3: TGTGCCAGCAGCGAGACACTAGCGGGGGGAGCCTACGAGCAGTACTTC.

The chain couples TRBV7-9 to TRBJ2-3, with 7 bases fitting TRBD1. Germline-derived CDR1 and CDR2 are SEHNR and FQNEAQ (reference sequence). This CDR3 comprises 17 residues. Trimming took 1 base from V and 0 from J; bases not matched to a gene: 7. CDR3 loop: CASSLGRQGRSTDTQYF. The CDR3 DNA follows: TGTGCCAGCAGCTTAGGGAGACAGGGAAGAAGCACAGATACGCAGTATTTT. The variable domain in full, completed from reference TRBV7-9 and TRBJ2-3, reads DTGVSQNPRHKITKRGQNVTFRCDPISEHNRLYWYRQTLGQGPEFLTYFQNEAQLEKSRLLSDRFSAERPKGSFSTLEIQRTEQGDSAMYLCASSLGRQGRSTDTQYFGPGTRLTVL.

The rearrangement links TRBV28 to TRBJ2-7; D could derive from TRBD1 or TRBD2 (5 bases each). Germline-derived CDR1 and CDR2 are MDHEN and SYDVKM. The CDR3 runs to 14 residues. Trimming cost V 6 bases and J 0 bases, with 12 bases left between them. CDR3 nucleotide sequence: TGTGCCAGCAGGGGGGACCGGAGCTCCTACGAGCAGTACTTC. Amino acid sequence: CASRGDRSSYEQYF.

The chain links TRBV5-1 to TRBJ1-2; no definite D call. There are 14 residues in the CDR3. Germline values: CDR1 SGHRS, CDR2 YFSETQ. V lost 3 bases and J 0 bases, leaving 9 bases between the germline ends. The CDR3 bases are TGCGCCAGCAGCTATGGCAGCTCTAACTATGGCTACACCTTC. Encoded protein: CASSYGSSNYGYTF. Complete variable domain (other parts from reference TRBV5-1 and TRBJ1-2): KAGVTQTPRYLIKTRGQQVTLSCSPISGHRSVSWYQQTPGQGLQFLFEYFSETQRNKGNFPGRFSGRQFSNSRSEMNVSTLELGDSALYLCASSYGSSNYGYTFGSGTRLTVV.

The CDR3 DNA reads TGCAGCGCAGCTCTGAGAGGAACCTACAATGAGCAGTTCTTC. Translating it yields CSAALRGTYNEQFF. The rearrangement joins TRBV29-1 to TRBJ2-1; D not certain. The V end lost 7 bases, the J end lost 2 bases, and 15 bases lay between the germline ends. This CDR3 comprises 14 residues. Germline CDR1 and CDR2: SQVTM and ANQGSEA.

J is TRBJ2-1 and V is TRBV11-2; TRBD2 aligns across 12 bases. The CDR3 sequence is 18 residues long. V gave up 0 bases and J gave up 6 bases; unmatched junction bases: 9. Germline V gene data show CDR1 as SGHAT and CDR2 as FQNNGV. The CDR3 DNA is TGTGCCAGCAGCTTAGAGTATCAGACTAGCGGGAGAATCAATGAGCAGTTCTTC. This translates into CASSLEYQTSGRINEQFF.